Shown below are 15 T cell receptor beta chains from a single sample sequenced in a study of shared clonotypes between healthy human individuals. Produced via immunoSEQ multiplex PCR; TCRdb's table is partial and in-frame only. The sample consists of hundreds of thousands of clones, around 74% of them appearing once. The sample was memory CD4+ T cells sorted from blood. Subset given: CD45RA-negative fraction. These receptors all stem from a woman aged 30 to 39 in good health.

The CDR3 sequence is CAISPRDNDNEQFF. The CDR3 DNA reads TGTGCCATCAGCCCCCGGGACAACGACAATGAGCAGTTCTTC. The V gene is TRBV10-3, the J gene TRBJ2-1; a possible D gene is TRBD1 (6 bases). From germline, CDR1 is ENHRY and CDR2 SYGVKD. V was trimmed by 6 bases and J by 5 bases, leaving 14 bases between them. The CDR3 spans 14 residues.

The rearrangement links TRBV28 to TRBJ2-5; D is unresolved. V shed 6 bases and J shed 2 bases, with 10 bases lying between them. The CDR3 extends over 13 amino acids. Germline V CDR1 and CDR2: MDHEN, SYDVKM. As DNA, the CDR3 is TGTGCCAGCAGCCGGACGGTGCAAGAGACCCAGTACTTC. The encoded protein is CASSRTVQETQYF.

The gene calls are TRBV30 and TRBJ1-2; D not certain. V gave up 4 bases and J gave up 8 bases, with 14 bases separating them. Germline values: CDR1 GTSNPN, CDR2 SVGIG (reference sequence). The CDR3 spans 12 residues. In DNA, the CDR3 is TGTGCCTGGAACGGTGACTTGGGGGGCTACACCTTC. Its translation: CAWNGDLGGYTF.

The chain carries TRBV6-5 and TRBJ1-2; TRBD1 matches at 7 bases. CDR3 length: 15 amino acids. The V gene end was trimmed by 5 bases and the J gene end by 6 bases; junction bases not matched to a gene: 12. Per the germline V gene, CDR1 is MNHEY and CDR2 is SVGAGI. The CDR3 here is CASSTGTEVGDGYTF. Written as DNA, the CDR3 is TGTGCCAGCAGTACAGGGACAGAAGTTGGCGATGGCTACACCTTC.

This clone was seen once. The CDR3 is CASSQVPIPSYNEQFF. CDR3 in DNA: TGCGCCAGCAGCCAAGTACCCATCCCCTCCTACAATGAGCAGTTCTTC. The J gene is TRBJ2-1, the V gene TRBV4-1, with D hard to call. Germline assignment: CDR1 MGHRA and CDR2 YSYEKL. Deletions cut 1 base from V and 0 bases from J, with 10 bases between. The CDR3 sequence is 16 residues long.

A few counts support this clone. The chain uses TRBV2 and TRBJ2-1; D call uncertain. The germline gives CDR1 SNHLY, CDR2 FYNNEI. The length of the CDR3 is 15 residues. V was trimmed by 4 bases and J by 7 bases, leaving 17 bases between them. The CDR3 DNA is TGTGCCAGCAGTGGTAGGTACCCCCTTAGGAATGAGCAGTTCTTC. This translates into CASSGRYPLRNEQFF.

This chain joins TRBV7-9 and TRBJ2-2; 10 nucleotides agree with TRBD2. Germline CDR1 reads SEHNR; CDR2 reads FQNEAQ (reference sequence). This CDR3 region has 16 residues. Trimming at V came to 6 bases and at J to 4 bases, leaving 8 bases not matched to a gene. CDR3 protein: CASSSPSGSSTGELFF. DNA of the CDR3: TGTGCCAGCAGTTCCCCTAGCGGGAGTTCCACCGGGGAGCTGTTTTTT.

This clone was seen once. The chain uses TRBV5-1 and TRBJ2-5, with TRBD1 identical over 7 bases. This CDR3 comprises 15 residues. Germline V gene sequence: CDR1 SGHRS, CDR2 YFSETQ. Trimming removed 7 bases from V and 5 bases from J; junction bases left unmatched: 14. The CDR3 loop is CASGTNRDSWETQYF. The CDR3 DNA sequence: TGCGCCAGCGGAACAAACCGGGACAGTTGGGAGACCCAGTACTTC. The variable domain in full, completed from reference TRBV5-1 and TRBJ2-5, reads KAGVTQTPRYLIKTRGQQVTLSCSPISGHRSVSWYQQTPGQGLQFLFEYFSETQRNKGNFPGRFSGRQFSNSRSEMNVSTLELGDSALYLCASGTNRDSWETQYFGPGTRLLVL.

This chain connects TRBV9 to TRBJ1-5; no firm D call. The CDR3 is 14 residues long. Germline V gene sequence: CDR1 SGDLS, CDR2 YYNGEE. Trimming took off 3 bases at V and 4 bases at J, with 11 bases between the two ends. CDR3 sequence: CASSAWGSNQPQHF. The CDR3, as DNA: TGTGCCAGCAGCGCTTGGGGATCTAATCAGCCCCAGCATTTT.

The J gene is TRBJ1-5, the V gene TRBV30; 7 bases are a match to TRBD1. The CDR3 extends over 13 amino acids. Germline loops: CDR1 GTSNPN, CDR2 SVGIG (reference sequence). V lost 3 bases and J lost 5; bases outside the gene matches: 4. CDR3 in DNA: TGTGCCTGGAGCTACAGGGGAGATCAGCCCCAGCATTTT. Translation: CAWSYRGDQPQHF.

The chain has TRBV7-2 and TRBJ2-2; weak D call: TRBD1 (5 bases). Looked up from germline, CDR1 is SGHTA and CDR2 is FQGNSA. Trimming stripped 6 bases from V and 14 bases from J, with 13 bases between. The CDR3 runs 11 residues. DNA for the CDR3: TGTGCCAGCAGAACTGGACAAGGCCTGTTTTTT. As protein: CASRTGQGLFF.

The chain joins TRBV11-2 to TRBJ2-7; unclear D gene. V lost 2 bases to trimming and J lost 2 bases, with 13 bases between them. This CDR3 contains 15 residues. Germline CDR1 is SGHAT and CDR2 is FQNNGV. CDR3 in amino acids: CASSLSRVSTYEQYF. The CDR3 nucleotides read TGTGCCAGCAGCTTAAGTAGAGTCAGCACCTACGAGCAGTACTTC.

This chain uses TRBV7-9 with TRBJ1-5; D perhaps matches TRBD1 (6 bases). Germline CDR1 and CDR2: SEHNR and FQNEAQ (reference sequence). Trimming removed 5 bases from V and 5 bases from J, with 16 bases in between. CDR3 length: 15 amino acids. The CDR3 nucleotides are TGTGCCAGCAGCATTCAACAGGGATCCGATCAGCCCCAGCATTTT. It codes for CASSIQQGSDQPQHF.

The CDR3 DNA follows: TGTGCCAGCAGCCCTGGACTAGCGGGAGACAATGAGCAGTTCTTC. Protein sequence: CASSPGLAGDNEQFF. The gene calls are TRBV11-1 and TRBJ2-1; 13 bases match TRBD2. Germline V lookup: CDR1 SGHAT, CDR2 FQDESV (reference sequence). V lost 5 bases to trimming and J lost 5 bases; unmatched junction nucleotides: 3. This CDR3 is built from 15 residues.

The rearrangement links TRBV4-1 to TRBJ2-1; unclear D gene. V was shortened by 1 base and J by 2 bases, with 3 bases between the two germline ends. The germline gives CDR1 MGHRA, CDR2 YSYEKL. The CDR3 contains 13 residues. The CDR3 reads CASSQVPYNEQFF. The CDR3 region has the DNA TGCGCCAGCAGCCAAGTACCCTACAATGAGCAGTTCTTC.